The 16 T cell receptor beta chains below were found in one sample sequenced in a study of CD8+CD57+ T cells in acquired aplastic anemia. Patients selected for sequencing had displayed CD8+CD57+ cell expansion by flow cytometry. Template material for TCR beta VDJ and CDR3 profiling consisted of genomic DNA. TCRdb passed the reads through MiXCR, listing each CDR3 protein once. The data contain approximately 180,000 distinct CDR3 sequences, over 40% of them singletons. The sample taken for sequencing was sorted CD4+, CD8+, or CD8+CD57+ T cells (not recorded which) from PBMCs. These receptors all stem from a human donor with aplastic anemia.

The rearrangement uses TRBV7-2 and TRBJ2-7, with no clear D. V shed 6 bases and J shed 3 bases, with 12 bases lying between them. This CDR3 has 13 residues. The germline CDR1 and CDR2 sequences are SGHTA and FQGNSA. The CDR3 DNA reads TGTGCCAGCAGAGACCAATGGGGCTACGAGCAGTACTTC. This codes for CASRDQWGYEQYF. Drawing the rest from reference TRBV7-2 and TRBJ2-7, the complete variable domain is GAGVSQSPSNKVTEKGKDVELRCDPISGHTALYWYRQSLGQGLEFLIYFQGNSAPDKSGLPSDRFSAERTGGSVSTLTIQRTQQEDSAVYLCASRDQWGYEQYFGPGTRLTVT.

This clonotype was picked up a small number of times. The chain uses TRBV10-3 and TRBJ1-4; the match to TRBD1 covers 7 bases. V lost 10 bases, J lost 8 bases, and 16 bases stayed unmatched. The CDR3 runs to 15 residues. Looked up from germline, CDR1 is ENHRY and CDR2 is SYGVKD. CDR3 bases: TGTGCCACCCTCCCGCAAGGGGGCGCGGAGGAAAAACTGTTTTTT. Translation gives CATLPQGGAEEKLFF.

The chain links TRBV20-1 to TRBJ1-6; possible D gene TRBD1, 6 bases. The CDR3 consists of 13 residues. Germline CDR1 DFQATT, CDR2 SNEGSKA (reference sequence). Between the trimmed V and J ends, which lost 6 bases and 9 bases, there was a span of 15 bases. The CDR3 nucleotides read TGCAGTGCACCCAGGACAGTCGGTTCACCCCTCCACTTT. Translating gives CSAPRTVGSPLHF.

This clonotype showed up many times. Here the CDR3 reads CASSSTGTPGSEQYF. For the CDR3, the DNA is TGCGCCAGCAGCTCCACCGGGACTCCTGGCTCCGAGCAGTACTTC. The chain employs TRBV4-1 and TRBJ2-7, with a tentative D call TRBD2 (6 bases). Germline V gives CDR1 MGHRA, CDR2 YSYEKL. V lost 5 bases, J lost 6 bases, and 20 bases lay in between. The CDR3 has 15 residues.

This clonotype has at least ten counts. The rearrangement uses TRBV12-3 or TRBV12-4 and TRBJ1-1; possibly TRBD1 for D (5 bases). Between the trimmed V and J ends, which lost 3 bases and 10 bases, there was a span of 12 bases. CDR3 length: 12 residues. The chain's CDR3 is CASSLDLGAAFF. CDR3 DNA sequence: TGTGCCAGCAGTTTGGACCTTGGGGCAGCTTTCTTT.

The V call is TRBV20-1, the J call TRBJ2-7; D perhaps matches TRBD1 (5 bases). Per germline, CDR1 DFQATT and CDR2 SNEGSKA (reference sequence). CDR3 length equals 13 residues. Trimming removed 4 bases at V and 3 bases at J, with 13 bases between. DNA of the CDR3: TGCAGTGCTATCTCAGGGTTAAGCTACGAGCAGTACTTC. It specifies CSAISGLSYEQYF.

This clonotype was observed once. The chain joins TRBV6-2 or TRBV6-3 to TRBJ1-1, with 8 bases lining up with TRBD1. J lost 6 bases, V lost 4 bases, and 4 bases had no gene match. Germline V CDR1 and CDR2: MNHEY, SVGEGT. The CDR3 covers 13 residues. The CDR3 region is CASSWGTGPEAFF. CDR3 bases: TGTGCCAGCAGTTGGGGGACAGGCCCTGAAGCTTTCTTT.

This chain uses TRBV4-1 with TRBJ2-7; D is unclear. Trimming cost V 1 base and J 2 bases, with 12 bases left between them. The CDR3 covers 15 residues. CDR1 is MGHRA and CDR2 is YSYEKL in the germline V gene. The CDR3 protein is CASSQVGQAAYEQYF. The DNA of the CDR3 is TGCGCCAGCAGCCAAGTAGGGCAGGCGGCCTACGAGCAGTACTTC.

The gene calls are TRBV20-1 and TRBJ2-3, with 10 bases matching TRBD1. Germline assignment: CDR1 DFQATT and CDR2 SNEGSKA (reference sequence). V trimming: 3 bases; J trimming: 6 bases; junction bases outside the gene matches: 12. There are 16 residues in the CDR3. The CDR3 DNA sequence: TGCAGTGCTAGGATAGGGACAGGGGTTCTTATGGATACGCAGTATTTT. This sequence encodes CSARIGTGVLMDTQYF.

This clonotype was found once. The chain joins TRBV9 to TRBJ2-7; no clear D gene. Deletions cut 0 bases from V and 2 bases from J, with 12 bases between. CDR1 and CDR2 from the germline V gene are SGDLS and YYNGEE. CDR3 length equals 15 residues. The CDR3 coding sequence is TGTGCCAGCAGCGTAGCCCCAACGACCACCTACGAGCAGTACTTC. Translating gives CASSVAPTTTYEQYF.

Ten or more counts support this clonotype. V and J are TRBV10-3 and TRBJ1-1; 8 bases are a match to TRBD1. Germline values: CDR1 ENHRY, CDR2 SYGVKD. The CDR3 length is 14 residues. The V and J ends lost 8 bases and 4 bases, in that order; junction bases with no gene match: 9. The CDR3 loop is CAIRADRESTEAFF. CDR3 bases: TGTGCCATCCGAGCGGACAGGGAGAGCACTGAAGCTTTCTTT.

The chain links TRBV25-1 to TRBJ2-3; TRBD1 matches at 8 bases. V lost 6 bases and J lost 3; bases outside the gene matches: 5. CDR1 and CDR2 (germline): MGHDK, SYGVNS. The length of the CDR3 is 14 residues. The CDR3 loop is CASRGRGQTDTQYF. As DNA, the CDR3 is TGTGCCAGCAGGGGCAGGGGGCAGACAGATACGCAGTATTTT.

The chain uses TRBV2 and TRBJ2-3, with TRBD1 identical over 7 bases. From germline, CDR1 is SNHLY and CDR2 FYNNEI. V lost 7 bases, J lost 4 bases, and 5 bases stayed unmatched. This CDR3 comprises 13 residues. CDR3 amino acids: CASKEDRPDTQYF. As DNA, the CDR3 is TGTGCCAGCAAGGAGGACAGGCCAGATACGCAGTATTTT.

The CDR3 region is CASSLFAQGNSPLHF. The CDR3 coding sequence is TGTGCCAGCAGCTTGTTCGCGCAGGGTAATTCACCCCTCCACTTT. The rearrangement uses TRBV7-6 and TRBJ1-6, with D possibly being TRBD1 (5 bases). Trimming stripped 3 bases from V and 6 bases from J, with 12 bases between. This CDR3 comprises 15 residues. CDR1 SGHVS and CDR2 FNYEAQ come from the germline V gene.

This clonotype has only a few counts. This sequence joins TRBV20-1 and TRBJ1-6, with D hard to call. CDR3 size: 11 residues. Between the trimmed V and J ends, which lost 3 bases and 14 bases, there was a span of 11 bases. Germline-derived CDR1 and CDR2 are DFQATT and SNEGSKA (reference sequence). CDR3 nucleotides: TGCAGTGCTAGGGACGGCCTCACCCTCCACTTT. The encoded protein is CSARDGLTLHF.

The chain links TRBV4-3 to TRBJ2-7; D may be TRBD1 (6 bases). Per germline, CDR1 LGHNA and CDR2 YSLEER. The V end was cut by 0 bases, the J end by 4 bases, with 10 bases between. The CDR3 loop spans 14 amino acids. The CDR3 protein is CASSQDTGPYEQYF. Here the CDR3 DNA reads TGCGCCAGCAGCCAAGACACAGGGCCATACGAGCAGTACTTC.